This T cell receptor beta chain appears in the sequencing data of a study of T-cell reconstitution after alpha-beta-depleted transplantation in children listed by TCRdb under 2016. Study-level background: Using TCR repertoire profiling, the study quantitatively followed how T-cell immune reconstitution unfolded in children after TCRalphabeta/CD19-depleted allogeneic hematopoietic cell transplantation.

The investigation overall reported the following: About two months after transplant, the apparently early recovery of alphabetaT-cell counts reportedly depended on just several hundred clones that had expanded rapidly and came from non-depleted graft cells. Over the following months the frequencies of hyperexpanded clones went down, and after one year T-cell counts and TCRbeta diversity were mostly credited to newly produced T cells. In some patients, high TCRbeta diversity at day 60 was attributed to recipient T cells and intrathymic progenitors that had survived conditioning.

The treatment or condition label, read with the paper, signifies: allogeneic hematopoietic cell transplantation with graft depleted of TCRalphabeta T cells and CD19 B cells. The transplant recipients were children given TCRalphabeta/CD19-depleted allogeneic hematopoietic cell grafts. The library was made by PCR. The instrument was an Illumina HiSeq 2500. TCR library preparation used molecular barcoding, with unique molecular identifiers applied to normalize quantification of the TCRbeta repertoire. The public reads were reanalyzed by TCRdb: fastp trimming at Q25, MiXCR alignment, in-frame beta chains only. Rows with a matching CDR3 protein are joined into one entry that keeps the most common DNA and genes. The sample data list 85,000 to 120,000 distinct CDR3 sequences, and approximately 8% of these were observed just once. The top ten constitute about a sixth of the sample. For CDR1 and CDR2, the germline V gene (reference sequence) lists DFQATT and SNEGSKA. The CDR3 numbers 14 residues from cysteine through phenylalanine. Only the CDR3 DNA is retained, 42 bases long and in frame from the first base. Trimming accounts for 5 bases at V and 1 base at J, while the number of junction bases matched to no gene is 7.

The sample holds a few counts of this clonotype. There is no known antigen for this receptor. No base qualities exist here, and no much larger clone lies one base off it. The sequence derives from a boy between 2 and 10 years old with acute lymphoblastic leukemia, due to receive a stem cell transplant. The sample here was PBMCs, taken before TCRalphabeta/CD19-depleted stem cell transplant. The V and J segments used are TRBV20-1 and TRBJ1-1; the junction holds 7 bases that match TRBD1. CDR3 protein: CSAPRQGRNTEAFF. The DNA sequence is TGCAGTGCTCCGAGACAGGGACGGAACACTGAAGCTTTCTTT.